This TCR beta chain was identified during a study of cytotoxic CD8 clonotypes in ibrutinib-treated CLL. Study as a whole: The samples contained hundreds of thousands of productive templates on average. They also contained an average of roughly 90,000 productive rearrangements. Study-wide points: At ibrutinib response, clonality increased, and at progression it declined back toward baseline.

From germline, CDR1 is MNHEY and CDR2 SVGAGI. V lost 6 bases and J lost 3; bases outside the gene matches: 7. The CDR3 has 15 residues. This clone was observed once. Its antigen is undetermined. Investigators sought sequencing depths of between 1 in 200,000 and 1 in 1 million T cells. The repertoire was sequenced with immunoSEQ multiplex PCR; TCRdb's copy has only in-frame clones and lacks some. This table has over 95,000 clones, 58% appearing once. The sequences come from PBMCs, collected after 24 months of ibrutinib treatment. This TCR came from a human donor with chronic lymphocytic leukemia. The chain carries TRBV6-5 and TRBJ1-1; the match to TRBD1 covers 10 bases. CDR3 bases: TGTGCCAGCAGATCGATCGGGACAGGGGACACTGAAGCTTTCTTT. Its protein product is CASRSIGTGDTEAFF.